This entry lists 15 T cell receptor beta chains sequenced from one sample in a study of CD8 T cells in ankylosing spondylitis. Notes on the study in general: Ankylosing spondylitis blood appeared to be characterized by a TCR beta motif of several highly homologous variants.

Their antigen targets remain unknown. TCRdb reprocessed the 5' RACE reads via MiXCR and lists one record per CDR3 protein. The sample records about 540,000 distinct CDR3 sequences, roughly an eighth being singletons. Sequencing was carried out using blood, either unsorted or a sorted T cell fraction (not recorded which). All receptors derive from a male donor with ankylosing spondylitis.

CDR3 DNA: TGTGCCAGCAGAACCATTCCGGGACAGGGGCCAAATGAGCAGTTCTTC. This codes for CASRTIPGQGPNEQFF. This chain joins TRBV6-1 and TRBJ2-1; 10 nucleotides align to TRBD1. V lost 6 bases to trimming and J lost 7 bases; unmatched junction nucleotides: 12. Germline V CDR1 and CDR2: MNHNS, SASEGT. This CDR3 contains 16 residues.

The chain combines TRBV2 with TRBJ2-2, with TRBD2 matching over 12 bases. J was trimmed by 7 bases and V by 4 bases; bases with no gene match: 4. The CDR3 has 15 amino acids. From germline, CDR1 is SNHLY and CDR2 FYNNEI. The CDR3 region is CASSGTSGENGELFF. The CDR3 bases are TGTGCCAGCAGTGGGACTAGCGGGGAGAACGGGGAGCTGTTTTTT. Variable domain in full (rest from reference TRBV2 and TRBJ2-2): EPEVTQTPSHQVTQMGQEVILRCVPISNHLYFYWYRQILGQKVEFLVSFYNNEISEKSEIFDDQFSVERPDGSNFTLKIRSTKLEDSAMYFCASSGTSGENGELFFGEGSRLTVL.

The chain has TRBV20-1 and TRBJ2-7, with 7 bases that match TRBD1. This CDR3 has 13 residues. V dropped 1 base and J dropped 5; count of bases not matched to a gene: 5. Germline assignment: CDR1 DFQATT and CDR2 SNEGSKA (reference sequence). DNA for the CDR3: TGCAGTGCTAGAGGAGGCCAGGGGGACGAGCAGTACGTC. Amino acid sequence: CSARGGQGDEQYV.

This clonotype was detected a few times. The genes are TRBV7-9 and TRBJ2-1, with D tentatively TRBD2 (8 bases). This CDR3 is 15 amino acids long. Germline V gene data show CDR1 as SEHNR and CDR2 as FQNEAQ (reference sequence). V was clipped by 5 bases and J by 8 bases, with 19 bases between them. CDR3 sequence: CASSPREGALDEQFF. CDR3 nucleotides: TGTGCCAGCAGCCCCCGGGAGGGGGCCCTCGATGAGCAGTTCTTC.

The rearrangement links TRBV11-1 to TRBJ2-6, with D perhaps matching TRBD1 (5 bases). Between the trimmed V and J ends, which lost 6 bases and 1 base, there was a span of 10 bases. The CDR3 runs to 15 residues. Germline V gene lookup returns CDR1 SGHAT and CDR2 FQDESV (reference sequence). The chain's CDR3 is CASSRQGSGANVLTF. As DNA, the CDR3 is TGTGCCAGCAGTCGCCAGGGATCTGGGGCCAACGTCCTGACTTTC.

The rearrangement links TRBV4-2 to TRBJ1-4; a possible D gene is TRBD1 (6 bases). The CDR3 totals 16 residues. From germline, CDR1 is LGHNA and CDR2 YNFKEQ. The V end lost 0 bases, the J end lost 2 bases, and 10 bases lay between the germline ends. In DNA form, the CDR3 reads TGTGCCAGCAGCCAAGAGGTTACAGGGACTAATGAAAAACTGTTTTTT. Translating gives CASSQEVTGTNEKLFF.

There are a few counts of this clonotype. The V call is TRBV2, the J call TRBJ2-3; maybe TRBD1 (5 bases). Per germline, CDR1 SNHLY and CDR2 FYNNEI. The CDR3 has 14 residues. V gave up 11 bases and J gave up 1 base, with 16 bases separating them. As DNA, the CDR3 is TGTGCCTTCAGATCTGGCAGGGGCACAGATACGCAGTATTTT. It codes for CAFRSGRGTDTQYF.

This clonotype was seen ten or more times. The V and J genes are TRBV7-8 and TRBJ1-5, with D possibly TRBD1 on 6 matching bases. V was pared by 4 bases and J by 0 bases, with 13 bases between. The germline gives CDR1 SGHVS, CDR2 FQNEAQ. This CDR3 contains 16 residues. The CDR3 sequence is CASSSLGDISNQPQHF. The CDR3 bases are TGTGCCAGCAGCTCATTAGGGGACATTAGCAATCAGCCCCAGCATTTT.

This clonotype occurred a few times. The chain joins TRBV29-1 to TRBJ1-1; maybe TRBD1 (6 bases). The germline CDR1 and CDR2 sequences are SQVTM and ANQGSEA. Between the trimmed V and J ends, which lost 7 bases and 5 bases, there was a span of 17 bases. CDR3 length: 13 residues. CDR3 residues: CSAQGRYGTEAFF. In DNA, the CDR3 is TGCAGCGCACAGGGACGATATGGAACTGAAGCTTTCTTT.

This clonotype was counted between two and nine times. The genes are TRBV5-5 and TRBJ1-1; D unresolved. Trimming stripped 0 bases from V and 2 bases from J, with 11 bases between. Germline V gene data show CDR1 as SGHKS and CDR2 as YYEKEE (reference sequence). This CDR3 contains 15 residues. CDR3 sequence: CASSLGPDINTEAFF. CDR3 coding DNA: TGTGCCAGCAGCTTGGGCCCCGACATTAACACTGAAGCTTTCTTT.

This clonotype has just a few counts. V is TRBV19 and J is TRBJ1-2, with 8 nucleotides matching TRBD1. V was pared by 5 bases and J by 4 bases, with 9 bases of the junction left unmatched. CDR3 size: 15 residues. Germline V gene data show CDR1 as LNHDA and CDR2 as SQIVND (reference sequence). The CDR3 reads CASSPDRDVGYGYTF. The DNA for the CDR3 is TGTGCCAGTAGTCCGGACAGGGACGTAGGCTATGGCTACACCTTC.

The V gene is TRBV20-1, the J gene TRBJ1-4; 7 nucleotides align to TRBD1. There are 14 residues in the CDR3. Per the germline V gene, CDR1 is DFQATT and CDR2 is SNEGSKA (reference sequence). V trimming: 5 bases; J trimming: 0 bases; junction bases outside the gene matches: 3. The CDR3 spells CSAGGQPTNEKLFF. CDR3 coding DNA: TGCAGTGCTGGGGGACAGCCAACTAATGAAAAACTGTTTTTT.

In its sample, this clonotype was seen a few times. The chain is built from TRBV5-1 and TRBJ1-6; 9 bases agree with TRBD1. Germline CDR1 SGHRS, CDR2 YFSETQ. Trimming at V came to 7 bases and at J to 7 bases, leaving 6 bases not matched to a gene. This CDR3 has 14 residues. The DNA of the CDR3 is TGCGCCAGCCGCCTGGACAGGGGAAATTCACCCCTCCACTTT. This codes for CASRLDRGNSPLHF.

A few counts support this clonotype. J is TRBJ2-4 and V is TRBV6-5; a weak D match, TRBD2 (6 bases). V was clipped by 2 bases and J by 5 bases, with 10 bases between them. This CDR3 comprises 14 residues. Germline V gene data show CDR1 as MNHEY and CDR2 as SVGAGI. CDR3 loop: CASSYGGTQNIQYF. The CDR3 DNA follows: TGTGCCAGCAGTTACGGGGGGACCCAAAACATTCAGTACTTC.

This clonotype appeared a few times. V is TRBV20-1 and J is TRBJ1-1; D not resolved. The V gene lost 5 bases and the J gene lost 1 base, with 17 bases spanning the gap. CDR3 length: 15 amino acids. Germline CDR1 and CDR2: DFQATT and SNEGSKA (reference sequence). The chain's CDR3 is CSAYPAPIGNTEAFF. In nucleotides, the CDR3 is TGCAGTGCTTACCCGGCCCCGATCGGGAACACTGAAGCTTTCTTT.